These T cell receptor beta chains were read from a single sample in a study of T-cell reconstitution after alpha-beta-depleted transplantation in children. TCRdb re-derived calls from the PCR reads in MiXCR, one entry per CDR3 protein. The sample lists 150,000 to 200,000 distinct CDR3 sequences, 8.5% to 14% seen once, with roughly an eighth in the top ten. The sample in question was PBMCs, obtained before TCRalphabeta/CD19-depleted stem cell transplant. These receptors all come from a boy aged 2 to 9 with acute myeloid leukemia, due to receive a stem cell transplant. Both conserved end residues are part of each CDR3. D genes are given only for firm matches. Not all rows give a size; the values are once, few, many and, for expanded clones, a class.

CDR3,DNA,V,size,J,D
CSARRTVYGDTF,TGCAGTGCTAGACGGACGGTCTATGGCGACACCTTC,TRBV20-1,NA,TRBJ1-2,NA
CASSRWTGHSGNTIYF,TGTGCCAGTAGTCGCTGGACAGGACACTCTGGAAACACCATATATTTT,TRBV19,many,TRBJ1-3,TRBD1
CATSSQLDTQYF,TGTGCCACCAGCAGTCAACTGGATACGCAGTATTTT,TRBV15,many,TRBJ2-3,NA
CASGWDPDGELTDTQYF,TGTGCTAGTGGTTGGGACCCGGACGGAGAACTTACAGATACGCAGTATTTT,TRBV12-5,many,TRBJ2-3,NA
CASSHGTGGDTQYF,TGTGCCAGCAGCCACGGGACAGGGGGCGATACGCAGTATTTT,TRBV5-6,many,TRBJ2-3,TRBD1
CSVGLVGTQYF,TGCAGCGTTGGACTAGTCGGGACCCAGTACTTC,TRBV29-1,many,TRBJ2-5,NA
CSVVRNTGELFF,TGCAGCGTTGTCAGGAACACCGGGGAGCTGTTTTTT,TRBV29-1,many,TRBJ2-2,NA
CASSLRGANEKLFF,TGTGCCAGCAGTCTGAGGGGGGCTAATGAAAAACTGTTTTTT,TRBV28,many,TRBJ1-4,NA
CASGLSVNTEAFF,TGTGCTAGTGGTCTCTCAGTGAACACTGAAGCTTTCTTT,TRBV12-5,once,TRBJ1-1,NA
CASSYGTSRGYTF,TGCGCCAGCAGCTACGGGACGTCCCGGGGCTACACCTTC,TRBV5-1,many,TRBJ1-2,NA
CASNTDYSGNTIYF,TGTGCCAGCAATACAGATTACTCTGGAAACACCATATATTTT,TRBV2,many,TRBJ1-3,NA
CASRDTQGSGANVLTF,TGTGCCAGCAGAGACACCCAGGGTTCTGGGGCCAACGTCCTGACTTTC,TRBV12-3/TRBV12-4,many,TRBJ2-6,NA
CASSLAGGRLSTDTQYF,TGTGCCAGCAGTTTAGCGGGGGGGCGTCTTAGCACAGATACGCAGTATTTT,TRBV12-3/TRBV12-4,few,TRBJ2-3,NA
CASGTDSSYNEQFF,TGCGCCAGCGGGACTGACAGCTCCTACAATGAGCAGTTCTTC,TRBV5-1,many,TRBJ2-1,NA
CASSRALLAGSYEQYF,TGTGCCAGCAGCCGGGCCCTCTTAGCGGGAAGCTACGAGCAGTACTTC,TRBV6-5,many,TRBJ2-7,TRBD2
CAISESRPGSNEQFF,TGTGCCATCAGTGAGTCCCGGCCGGGGTCCAATGAGCAGTTCTTC,TRBV10-3,many,TRBJ2-1,NA
CASSLSRGGRNTIYF,TGTGCCAGCAGCTTAAGCAGGGGGGGACGAAACACCATATATTTT,TRBV7-2,many,TRBJ1-3,TRBD1
CSVEEGQGTGELFF,TGCAGCGTTGAAGAAGGGCAGGGCACCGGGGAGCTGTTTTTT,TRBV29-1,many,TRBJ2-2,NA
CASSSRQTDVWGDVYEQYF,TGTGCCAGCAGTAGCCGCCAGACAGATGTCTGGGGAGACGTCTACGAGCAGTACTTC,TRBV25-1,many,TRBJ2-7,NA
CASSFGAGEVKPQHF,NA,TRBV6-2/TRBV6-3,NA,TRBJ1-5,NA
CSALRVGEQFF,TGCAGCGCCCTAAGAGTAGGTGAGCAGTTCTTC,TRBV29-1,many,TRBJ2-1,NA
CASSFDRVTDTQYF,TGCGCCAGCAGCTTCGACAGGGTGACAGATACGCAGTATTTT,TRBV5-1,many,TRBJ2-3,TRBD1
CSVGETSWQFF,TGCAGCGTGGGAGAGACTAGTTGGCAGTTCTTC,TRBV29-1,many,TRBJ2-1,NA
CASSARAMDGYTF,TGTGCCAGCAGCGCCAGGGCGATGGATGGCTACACCTTC,TRBV25-1,many,TRBJ1-2,NA
CSARQASGDTQYF,TGCAGTGCTAGACAGGCATCAGGAGATACGCAGTATTTT,TRBV20-1,many,TRBJ2-3,NA
CAISDRQGSPLHF,TGTGCCATCAGTGATCGACAGGGTTCACCCCTCCACTTT,TRBV10-3,many,TRBJ1-6,TRBD1
CASSSTDRKGNIQYF,TGTGCCAGCAGCTCAACCGACAGGAAGGGAAACATTCAGTACTTC,TRBV7-9,many,TRBJ2-4,NA
CASSVLRTYEQYF,TGCGCCAGCAGCGTCCTCAGAACCTACGAGCAGTACTTC,TRBV5-1,many,TRBJ2-7,NA
CASSFWTSVGELFF,TGTGCCAGCAGCTTCTGGACTAGCGTGGGGGAGCTGTTTTTT,TRBV7-9,NA,TRBJ2-2,TRBD2
CASIGMGTAVSGNTIYF,TGTGCCAGCATCGGAATGGGGACGGCTGTCTCTGGAAACACCATATATTTT,TRBV7-9,many,TRBJ1-3,NA
CASSKVGRREETQYF,TGTGCCAGCAGCAAAGTAGGGAGGAGAGAAGAGACCCAGTACTTC,TRBV21-1,many,TRBJ2-5,NA
CASDHSGITGANVLTF,TGTGCCAGCGACCATAGCGGGATAACTGGGGCCAACGTCCTGACTTTC,TRBV6-1,many,TRBJ2-6,TRBD2
CVSSPGLAGGPVIQYF,TGCGTCAGCAGCCCGGGACTAGCGGGAGGGCCGGTCATTCAGTACTTC,TRBV5-1,many,TRBJ2-4,TRBD2
CASSWNIWEKLFF,TGTGCCAGCAGTTGGAACATTTGGGAAAAACTGTTTTTT,TRBV6-5,NA,TRBJ1-4,NA
CASRDGSTDTQYF,TGTGCCAGCAGGGACGGATCCACAGATACGCAGTATTTT,TRBV2,many,TRBJ2-3,NA
CASSLQQGSGELFF,TGTGCCAGCAGTCTACAACAGGGGTCCGGGGAGCTGTTTTTT,TRBV12-3/TRBV12-4,many,TRBJ2-2,TRBD1
CSVGDTGELFF,TGCAGCGTTGGGGACACCGGGGAGCTGTTTTTT,TRBV29-1,many,TRBJ2-2,NA
CASSLSYRVRETQYF,TGTGCCAGCAGTTTATCTTACAGGGTGAGGGAGACCCAGTACTTC,TRBV28,many,TRBJ2-5,NA
CASRGDNTYEQYF,TGTGCCAGCAGGGGGGACAATACCTACGAGCAGTACTTC,TRBV28,many,TRBJ2-7,NA
CASSRKNEQFF,TGTGCCAGCAGCCGAAAGAATGAGCAGTTCTTC,TRBV4-2,many,TRBJ2-1,NA